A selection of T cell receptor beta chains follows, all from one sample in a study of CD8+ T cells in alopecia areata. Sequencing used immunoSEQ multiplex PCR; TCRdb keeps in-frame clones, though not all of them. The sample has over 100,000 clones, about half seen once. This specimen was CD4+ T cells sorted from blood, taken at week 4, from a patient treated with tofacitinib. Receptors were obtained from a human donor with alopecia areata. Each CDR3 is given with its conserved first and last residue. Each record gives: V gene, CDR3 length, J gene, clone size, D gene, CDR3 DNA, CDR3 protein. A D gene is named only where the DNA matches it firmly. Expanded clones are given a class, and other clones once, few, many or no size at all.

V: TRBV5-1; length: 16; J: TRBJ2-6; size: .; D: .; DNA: TGCGCCAGCAGCTCATCAGTGCACTCTGGGGCCAACGTCCTGACTTTC; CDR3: CASSSSVHSGANVLTF
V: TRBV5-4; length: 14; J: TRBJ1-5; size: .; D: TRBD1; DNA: TGTGCCAGCAGCCCTGGACAGGGCAATCAGCCCCAGCATTTT; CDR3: CASSPGQGNQPQHF
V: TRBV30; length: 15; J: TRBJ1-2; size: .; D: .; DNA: TGTGCCTGGAGTGTGGGGCAACCCGCCGGGTATGGCTACACCTTC; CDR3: CAWSVGQPAGYGYTF
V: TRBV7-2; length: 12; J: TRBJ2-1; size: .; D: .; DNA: TGTGCCAGCAGCGGGGGGATAGGGAGGCAGTTCTTC; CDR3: CASSGGIGRQFF
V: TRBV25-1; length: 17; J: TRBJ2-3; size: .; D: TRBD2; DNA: TGTGCCAGCAGTGACCCTGGGACTAGCGGGACAGCAGATACGCAGTATTTT; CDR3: CASSDPGTSGTADTQYF
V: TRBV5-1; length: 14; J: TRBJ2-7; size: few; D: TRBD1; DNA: TGCGCCAGCAGCTTGGTACAGGGGTGGAACGAGCAGTACTTC; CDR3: CASSLVQGWNEQYF
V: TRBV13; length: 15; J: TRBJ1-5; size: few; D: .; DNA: TGTGCCAGCAGCCGGGGGAGGCGGGGCAATCAGCCCCAGCATTTT; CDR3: CASSRGRRGNQPQHF
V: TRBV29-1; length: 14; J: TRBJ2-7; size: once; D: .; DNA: TGCAGCGCTACCTCGAGACAGAACCCCTACGAGCAGTACTTC; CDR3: CSATSRQNPYEQYF
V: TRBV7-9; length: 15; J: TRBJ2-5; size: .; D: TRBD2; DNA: TGTGCCAGCAGCTCTAGCGGGAGGCCACAAGAGACCCAGTACTTC; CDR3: CASSSSGRPQETQYF
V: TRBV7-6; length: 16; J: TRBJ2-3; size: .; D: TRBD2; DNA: TGTGCCAGCAGCTTAGCAGCGGGGGGGCCCGGAGATACGCAGTATTTT; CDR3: CASSLAAGGPGDTQYF
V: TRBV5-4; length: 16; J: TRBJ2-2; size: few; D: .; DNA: TGTGCCAGCAGTTCCGCTGAGGGGGTAAACACCGGGGAGCTGTTTTTT; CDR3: CASSSAEGVNTGELFF
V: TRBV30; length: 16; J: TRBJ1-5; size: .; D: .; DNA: TGTGCCTGGAGTGTATCCTTCGGGGGGAACAATCAGCCCCAGCATTTT; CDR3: CAWSVSFGGNNQPQHF
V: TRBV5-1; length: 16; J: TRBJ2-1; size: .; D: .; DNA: TGCGCCAGCAGCTTGGGTGCGGGAAGAAAGGACAATGAGCAGTTCTTC; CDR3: CASSLGAGRKDNEQFF
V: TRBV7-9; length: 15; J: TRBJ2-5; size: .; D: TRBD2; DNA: TGTGCCAGCAGCCCCCCGGGACTAATAAGAGAGACCCAGTACTTC; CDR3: CASSPPGLIRETQYF
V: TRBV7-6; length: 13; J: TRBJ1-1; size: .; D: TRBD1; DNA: TGTGCCAGCAGCTTAACAGGGGCCACTGAAGCTTTCTTT; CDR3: CASSLTGATEAFF
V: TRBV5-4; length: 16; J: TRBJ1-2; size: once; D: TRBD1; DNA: TGTGCCAGCAGCTTGGTGACGGTCGGACAGGGCGGTGGCTACACCTTC; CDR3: CASSLVTVGQGGGYTF
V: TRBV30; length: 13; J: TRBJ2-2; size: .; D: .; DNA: TGTGCCTGGAGTTACAGGGACAACGGGGAGCTGTTTTTT; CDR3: CAWSYRDNGELFF
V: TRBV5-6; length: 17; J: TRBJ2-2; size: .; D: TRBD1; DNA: TGTGCCAGCAGCTTGGGAGGGGGAAGGGGGCGCACCGGGGAGCTGTTTTTT; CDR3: CASSLGGGRGRTGELFF
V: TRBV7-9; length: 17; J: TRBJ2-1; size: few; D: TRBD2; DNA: TGTGCCAGCAGCTTAGCTCTCGGAGGACTAGCAACCAATGAGCAGTTCTTC; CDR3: CASSLALGGLATNEQFF
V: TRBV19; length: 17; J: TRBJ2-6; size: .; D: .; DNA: TGTGCCAGTAGTATTCACGGACAGCGCTCTGGGGCCAACGTCCTGACTTTC; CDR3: CASSIHGQRSGANVLTF
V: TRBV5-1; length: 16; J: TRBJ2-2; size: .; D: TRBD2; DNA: TGCGCCAGCAGCTTGTCGACGGGAGGGGTCACCGGGGAGCTGTTTTTT; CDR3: CASSLSTGGVTGELFF
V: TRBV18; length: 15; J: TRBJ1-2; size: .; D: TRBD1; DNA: TGTGCCAGCTCACCGAGTCAGGGGGAGGCCTATGGCTACACCTTC; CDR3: CASSPSQGEAYGYTF
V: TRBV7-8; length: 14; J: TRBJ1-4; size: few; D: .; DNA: TGTGCCAGCAGCTTTGGCAGGGTGGCAGAAAAACTGTTTTTT; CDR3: CASSFGRVAEKLFF
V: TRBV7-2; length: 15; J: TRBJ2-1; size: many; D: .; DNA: TGTGCCAGCAGCTTGACACCGGGGGCATACAATGAGCAGTTCTTC; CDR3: CASSLTPGAYNEQFF
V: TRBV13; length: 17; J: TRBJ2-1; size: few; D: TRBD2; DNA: TGTGCCAGCAGCTCGACTAGCGGGAGGCCCCATTGGGGTGAGCAGTTCTTC; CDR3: CASSSTSGRPHWGEQFF
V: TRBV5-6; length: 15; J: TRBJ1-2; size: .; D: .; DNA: TGTGCCAGCAGCTCCGACGGCCCGAAGGGCTATGGCTACACCTTC; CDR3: CASSSDGPKGYGYTF
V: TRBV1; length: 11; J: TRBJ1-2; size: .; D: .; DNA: TGCACCGCGGGGAAAACAGGTGGCTACACCTTC; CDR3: CTAGKTGGYTF
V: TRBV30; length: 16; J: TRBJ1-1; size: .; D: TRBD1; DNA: TGTGCCTGGAGTGTTCACAGGGGACTGGGGGGAACTGAAGCTTTCTTT; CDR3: CAWSVHRGLGGTEAFF
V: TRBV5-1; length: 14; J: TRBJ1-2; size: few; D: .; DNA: TGCGCCAGCAGCCAGAGGGGGAGGCGCTTGGACTACACCTTC; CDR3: CASSQRGRRLDYTF
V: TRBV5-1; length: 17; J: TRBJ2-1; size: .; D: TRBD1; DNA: TGCGCCAGCAGCTTGGCCGGTACGGGACAGGGGCCCGGTGAGCAGTTCTTC; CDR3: CASSLAGTGQGPGEQFF
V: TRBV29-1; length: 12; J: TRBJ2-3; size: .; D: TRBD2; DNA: TGCAGCGTGGGGCTAGCGGCAGATACGCAGTATTTT; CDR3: CSVGLAADTQYF
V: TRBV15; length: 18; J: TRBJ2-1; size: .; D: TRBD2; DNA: TGTGCCACCAGCAGAGCGGGACTAGCGGCGTACCTATACAATGAGCAGTTCTTC; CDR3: CATSRAGLAAYLYNEQFF
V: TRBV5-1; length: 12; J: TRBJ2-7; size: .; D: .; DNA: TGCGCCAGCAGCTTGGCCCAAGGCGAGCAGTACTTC; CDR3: CASSLAQGEQYF
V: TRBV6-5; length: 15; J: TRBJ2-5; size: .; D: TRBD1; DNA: TGTGCCAGCAGTGGACAGGGGGCGGTTGAAGAGACCCAGTACTTC; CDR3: CASSGQGAVEETQYF
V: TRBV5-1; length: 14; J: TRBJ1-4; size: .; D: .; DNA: TGCGCCAGCAGCCCCGGGGAGAGAAAGGGGAAACTGTTTTTT; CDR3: CASSPGERKGKLFF
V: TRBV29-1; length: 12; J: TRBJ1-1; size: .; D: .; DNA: TGCAGCGTTGGGAAGGGAGAGGCTGAAGCTTTCTTT; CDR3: CSVGKGEAEAFF
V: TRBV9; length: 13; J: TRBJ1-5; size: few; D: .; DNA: TGTGCCAGCAGCGCCTCTTACAATCAGCCCCAGCATTTT; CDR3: CASSASYNQPQHF
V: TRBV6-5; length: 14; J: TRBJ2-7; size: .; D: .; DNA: TGTGCCAGCACTCCTCTCGCGGGGACCTACGAGCAGTACTTC; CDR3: CASTPLAGTYEQYF
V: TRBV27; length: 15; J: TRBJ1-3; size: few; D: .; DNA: TGTGCCAGCAGTCTCAAGGGGATGGTTGGAAACACCATATATTTT; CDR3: CASSLKGMVGNTIYF